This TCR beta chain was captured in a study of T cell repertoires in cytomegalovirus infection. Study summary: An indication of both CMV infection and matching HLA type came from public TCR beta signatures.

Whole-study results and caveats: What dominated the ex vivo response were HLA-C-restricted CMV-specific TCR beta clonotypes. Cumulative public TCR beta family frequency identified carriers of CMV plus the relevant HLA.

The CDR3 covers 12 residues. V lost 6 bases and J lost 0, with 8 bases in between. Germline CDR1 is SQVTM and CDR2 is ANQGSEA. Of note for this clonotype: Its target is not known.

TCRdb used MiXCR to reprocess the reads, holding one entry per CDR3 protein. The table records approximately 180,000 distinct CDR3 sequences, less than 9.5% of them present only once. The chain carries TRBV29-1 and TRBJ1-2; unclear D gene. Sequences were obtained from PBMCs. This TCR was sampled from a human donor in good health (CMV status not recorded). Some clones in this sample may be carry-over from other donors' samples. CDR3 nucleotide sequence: TGCAGCGTCGCTACATCTAACTATGGCTACACCTTC. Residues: CSVATSNYGYTF. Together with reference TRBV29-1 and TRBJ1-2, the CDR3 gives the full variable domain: SAVISQKPSRDICQRGTSLTIQCQVDSQVTMMFWYRQQPGQSLTLIATANQGSEATYESGFVIDKFPISRPNLTFSTLTVSNMSPEDSSIYLCSVATSNYGYTFGSGTRLTVV.